This T cell receptor (beta chain) was captured by sequencing in a study of cytomegalovirus exposure and HLA in healthy donors. The CDR3 runs to 15 residues. The germline CDR1 and CDR2 sequences are SGHRS and YFSETQ. V lost 4 bases, J lost 3 bases, and 14 bases lay in between. From the approximately 120-subject validation cohort, which was separate from the roughly 700-subject first cohort, the donors were drawn. Profiled with immunoSEQ multiplex PCR; TCRdb holds only in-frame clones, not every one. The sample carries roughly 180,000 clones, around nine tenths recorded once. The chain has TRBV5-1 and TRBJ1-3; tentative D call: TRBD1 (5 bases). The source of this sequence is a man under 40 in good health and CMV-seropositive. Sequenced sample: PBMCs. CDR3 protein: CASSPWGRRGNTIYF. As DNA, the CDR3 is TGCGCCAGCAGCCCCTGGGGACGTCGTGGAAACACCATATATTTT.